A selection of T cell receptor beta chains follows, all from one sample in a study of Graves' ophthalmopathy and Graves' hyperthyroidism. TCRdb analysed the multiplex PCR reads with MiXCR anew, one entry per CDR3 protein. This table holds more than 40,000 distinct CDR3 sequences, around 48% found once. Sequenced material: peripheral blood. These receptors originate from an adult man with Graves' ophthalmopathy. Both conserved end residues are part of each CDR3. Each record gives: V gene, D gene, clone size, J gene, CDR3 DNA, CDR3 protein. D genes are given only for firm matches. Clone size appears in some rows only: once, few, many, or a class for an expanded clone.

TRBV6-5	TRBD2	many	TRBJ2-1	TGTGCCAGCAGTCCATTCCGGGGGGGTGAGCAGTTCTTC	CASSPFRGGEQFF
TRBV2	.	medium-sized	TRBJ2-7	TGTGCCAGCAGTGAAGATAACTACGAGCAGTACTTC	CASSEDNYEQYF
TRBV19	.	.	TRBJ1-3	TGTGCCGCACACTCAGGCGATTCTTCCGGAAACACCATATATTTT	CAAHSGDSSGNTIYF
TRBV5-1	TRBD1	once	TRBJ1-2	TGCGCCAGCAGCCCTACAGACAGGGCTGGGATTGGTGGCTACACCTTC	CASSPTDRAGIGGYTF
TRBV9	TRBD2	.	TRBJ2-3	TGTGCCAGCAGCCCCCTAGCGGGAGTTACGGATACGCAGTATTTT	CASSPLAGVTDTQYF
TRBV5-5	.	.	TRBJ2-1	TGTGCCAGCAGCCGGCCGGGGGTCTTGGATGAGCAGTTCTTC	CASSRPGVLDEQFF
TRBV7-8	TRBD2	many	TRBJ2-3	TGTGCCAGCAGCTTAAGACCTAGCGGGAGGGTGGGAGATACGCAGTATTTT	CASSLRPSGRVGDTQYF
TRBV5-1	.	many	TRBJ2-5	TGCGCCAGCAGCTTGGACAGGGAGCAGACCCAGTACTTC	CASSLDREQTQYF
TRBV7-2	.	.	TRBJ1-2	TGTGCCAGCAGCTTGGGAGGGGGGCCGGGCTGTGGCTACACCTTC	CASSLGGGPGCGYTF
TRBV30	TRBD1	many	TRBJ2-7	TGTGCCTGGAATAACGGGGAGACAGGGAAATACGAGCAGTACTTC	CAWNNGETGKYEQYF
TRBV20-1	TRBD2	.	TRBJ2-1	TGCAGTGCTAGTGGTCTAGCGGTAACTAGCTCCTACAATGAGCAGTTCTTC	CSASGLAVTSSYNEQFF
TRBV10-1	.	.	TRBJ1-2	TGCGCCAGCAGTGAAGGCCTAAGGACGCAAGCTTTCTATGGCTACACCTTC	CASSEGLRTQAFYGYTF
TRBV20-1	TRBD1	.	TRBJ2-7	TGCGGTGCTAGAGACAGGGGCGCCTACGTGCAGTACTTC	CGARDRGAYVQYF
TRBV7-9	.	.	TRBJ1-1	TGTGCCAGCAGCTTAGCTACAGGAGGGGGGACTGAAGCTTTCTTT	CASSLATGGGTEAFF
TRBV29-1	TRBD1	once	TRBJ1-2	TGCAGCGTTGAAGACCCCAGGGGGAGGACTAGTGGCTACACCTTC	CSVEDPRGRTSGYTF
TRBV12-3/TRBV12-4	.	.	TRBJ1-2	TGTGCCAGCAGATCGGACGGGGGCAGCTATGGCTACACCTTC	CASRSDGGSYGYTF
TRBV5-1	TRBD2	once	TRBJ2-3	TGCGCCAGCGGCTCGGCCAGCGGGGGGGTGACAGATACGCAGTATTTT	CASGSASGGVTDTQYF
TRBV9	.	once	TRBJ2-1	TGTGCCAGCGGCGTTTCTAGCTCAGGGATGACAGATACGCAGTTCTTC	CASGVSSSGMTDTQFF
TRBV12-3/TRBV12-4	.	once	TRBJ2-2	TGTGCCAGCAGTTCCTGGGAGCTGTTTTTT	CASSSWELFF
TRBV7-7	TRBD2	many	TRBJ2-5	TGTGCTAGCAGACGACTAGCGGGGCCGCGGGGAGAGACCCAGTACTTC	CASRRLAGPRGETQYF
TRBV20-1	.	.	TRBJ2-6	TGCAGTGCTATGACCGGGGCCAACGTCCTGACTTTC	CSAMTGANVLTF
TRBV11-2	.	many	TRBJ1-1	TGTGCCAGCAGCTTATCACAGGGCTACAAAGGGGCTTTCTTT	CASSLSQGYKGAFF
TRBV5-6	TRBD2	many	TRBJ2-5	TGTGCCAGCAGCTTGCTAGCGGGGGTAGAGACCCAGTACTTC	CASSLLAGVETQYF
TRBV5-6	.	few	TRBJ2-2	TGTGCCAGCAGCTCTGGGGAGCTGTTTTTT	CASSSGELFF
TRBV28	TRBD1	many	TRBJ1-5	TGTGCCAGCAGTTGGGGACAGGGAAATCAGCCCCAGCATTTT	CASSWGQGNQPQHF
TRBV11-1	.	few	TRBJ1-6	TGTGCCAGCAGCTTAGGGGCGGTTTCACCCCTCCACTTT	CASSLGAVSPLHF
TRBV7-8	.	.	TRBJ2-5	TGTGCCAGCAGCTTAGTCTCAGGGGGGCAGGGAGGAGAGACCCAGTACTTC	CASSLVSGGQGGETQYF
TRBV19	.	many	TRBJ1-2	TGTGCCAGTAGTAGGCCACAGGGAAGGGGTTATGGCTACACCTTC	CASSRPQGRGYGYTF
TRBV20-1	.	many	TRBJ2-5	TGCAGTGCTAGAGCCCAACTAAGCCCGAGTTCCCAAGAGACCCAGTACTTC	CSARAQLSPSSQETQYF
TRBV11-2	.	.	TRBJ2-7	TGTACCAGCAGCCTGGGGGGGCACTACGAGCAGTACTTC	CTSSLGGHYEQYF
TRBV7-6	.	.	TRBJ2-7	TGTGCCAGCAGCTTGGGGGTTCAGGGGATCTACGAGCAGTACTTC	CASSLGVQGIYEQYF
TRBV9	.	.	TRBJ1-4	TGTGCCAGCAGCCTTGGGACTTCTAATGAAAAACTGTTTTTT	CASSLGTSNEKLFF
TRBV29-1	TRBD1	.	TRBJ1-1	TGCAGCGTTCAGGGGGCGGTGACTGAAGCTTTCTTT	CSVQGAVTEAFF
TRBV28	TRBD1	.	TRBJ2-1	TGTGCCAGCAGCGCAACAGGGGCCAATCTGTTCTTC	CASSATGANLFF
TRBV12-3/TRBV12-4	.	.	TRBJ2-7	TGTGCCAGCAGTTTAGTGGGGCCGGCGTACGAGCAGTACTTC	CASSLVGPAYEQYF
TRBV15	.	.	TRBJ2-1	TGTGCCACCAGCCCTGGGCAGGGGCGATACAATGAGCAGTTCTTC	CATSPGQGRYNEQFF
TRBV3-1	.	few	TRBJ2-2	TGTGCCAGCAGCCAAGCCAGCGCGGGGCGAAACACCGGGGAGCTGTTTTTT	CASSQASAGRNTGELFF
TRBV7-3	TRBD2	once	TRBJ2-1	TGTGCCAGCGGCGAACTAGCGGGAGTCTACAATGAGCAGTTCTTC	CASGELAGVYNEQFF
TRBV20-1	.	.	TRBJ1-2	TGCAGTGCCCCACCCGGGACTGAAAACTATGGCTACACCTTC	CSAPPGTENYGYTF
TRBV20-1	.	.	TRBJ1-2	TGCAGTGCTAGTGGGCAGAAATATGGCTACACCTTC	CSASGQKYGYTF
TRBV7-2	TRBD1	.	TRBJ1-2	TGTGCCAGCAGCGTGGACAGGGTCTATGGCTACACCTTC	CASSVDRVYGYTF
TRBV6-6	TRBD2	many	TRBJ2-7	TGTGCCAGCAGTTACGGGGGCCTAGCGGGGGAGACCTACGAGCAGTACTTC	CASSYGGLAGETYEQYF
TRBV6-5	.	.	TRBJ2-7	TGTGCCAGCAGACTCGGACACTACGAGCAGTACTTC	CASRLGHYEQYF
TRBV7-8	TRBD2	.	TRBJ2-7	TGTGCCAGCAGCCGCGTCCGGGGGGGTCGAGAAGAGCAGTACTTC	CASSRVRGGREEQYF
TRBV7-2	TRBD1	.	TRBJ2-7	TGTGCCAGCAGCTTCAATTGGCAGGGGGCGACTAACTTCTTC	CASSFNWQGATNFF
TRBV2	TRBD2	many	TRBJ2-3	TGTGCCAGCAGCCAAAATAGCGGGGTAGCCCGTACGCAGTATTTT	CASSQNSGVARTQYF
TRBV7-7	.	.	TRBJ2-5	TGTGCTAGCAGCTTGGATCGCGGGACCAAAGAGACCCAGTACTTC	CASSLDRGTKETQYF
TRBV10-2	TRBD1	many	TRBJ2-7	TGCGCCAGCATAGGGGACAGCACCTACGAGCAGTACTTC	CASIGDSTYEQYF
TRBV7-3	.	many	TRBJ2-2	TGTGCCAGCAGCTTAAGACCCGGGACCGATGGTGGCGGGGAGCTGTTTTTT	CASSLRPGTDGGGELFF
TRBV3-1	.	many	TRBJ1-6	TGTGCCAGCAGCATCGGACAGAGTTCACCCCTCCACTTT	CASSIGQSSPLHF
TRBV18	TRBD2	few	TRBJ2-7	TGTGCCAGCTCACCACGTCTAGCGGTTAGCTACGAGCAGTACTTC	CASSPRLAVSYEQYF
TRBV23-1	.	.	TRBJ1-3	TGCGCCAGCAGTCCGAGTATCTACAGAGACACCATATATTTT	CASSPSIYRDTIYF
TRBV15	.	.	TRBJ2-5	TGTGCCACCAGCGGGGATTTGGGGACCCAGTACTTC	CATSGDLGTQYF
TRBV7-7	TRBD1	.	TRBJ1-6	TGTGCTAGCAGCTGTGGGACAGTGGGTTTGTCCCCCCACTTT	CASSCGTVGLSPHF